Each of the 15 T cell receptor beta chains below was sequenced from the same sample in a study of OX40 agonist ivuxolimab in advanced cancers. Clones were sequenced by immunoSEQ multiplex PCR, and TCRdb holds only the in-frame ones, with some missing. This sample has roughly 24,000 clones; just under 80% occur once, and the top ten carry about 26%. Source: CD4+ or CD8+ T cells sorted from blood, taken in a trial of the OX40 agonist ivuxolimab. These receptors were collected from an adult with an advanced solid tumor such as melanoma, head and neck, liver or kidney cancer.

This chain joins TRBV5-6 and TRBJ1-2; 9 positions agree with TRBD1. Germline-derived CDR1 and CDR2 are SGHDT and YYEEEE. V lost 7 bases, J lost 2 bases, and 6 bases stayed unmatched. There are 14 residues in the CDR3. The CDR3 is CASLNRGRNYGYTF. The CDR3 DNA reads TGTGCCAGCCTTAACAGGGGGCGCAACTATGGCTACACCTTC.

CDR3 coding DNA: TGCGCCAGCAGTTCGGCGGGGGGTCTTTACAATGAGCAGTTCTTC. Its protein is CASSSAGGLYNEQFF. This chain joins TRBV4-1 and TRBJ2-1, with 8 nucleotides matching TRBD2. J gave up 4 bases and V 6 bases, and 8 bases lay outside the gene matches. This CDR3 comprises 15 residues. Germline lookup yields CDR1 MGHRA and CDR2 YSYEKL.

V usage is TRBV15 and J usage is TRBJ1-1, with no clear D. The CDR3 runs 15 residues. Germline V CDR1 and CDR2: LNHNV, YYDKDF (reference sequence). The V and J ends lost 0 bases and 1 base respectively, with 9 bases between them. The CDR3 bases are TGTGCCACCAGCAGAGAACAGATACCGAACACTGAAGCTTTCTTT. Its protein is CATSREQIPNTEAFF.

The CDR3 DNA reads as TGTGCCATCAGTGAGTCTGCGCCCCTCGAGCAGTATTTT. It encodes CAISESAPLEQYF. The V call is TRBV10-3, the J call TRBJ2-3; D not certain. Deletions cut 0 bases from V and 11 bases from J, with 12 bases between. Germline V CDR1 and CDR2: ENHRY, SYGVKD. The CDR3 covers 13 residues.

Only one count was recorded for this clone. The chain links TRBV18 to TRBJ2-7; D is ambiguous. Germline V gene sequence: CDR1 KGHSH, CDR2 LQKENI. V was shortened by 7 bases and J by 2 bases, with 24 bases between the two germline ends. This CDR3 spans 17 amino acids. The DNA of the CDR3 is TGTGCCAGCTATGAACTTCACGCGGCTGAGTTACCCTACGAGCAGTACTTC. Translated: CASYELHAAELPYEQYF.

The V and J genes are TRBV4-1 and TRBJ2-7, with D perhaps matching TRBD1 or TRBD2 (6 bases each). This CDR3 is 15 amino acids long. Germline V gives CDR1 MGHRA, CDR2 YSYEKL. Trimming removed 2 bases at V and 5 bases at J, with 16 bases between. Here the CDR3 DNA reads TGCGCCAGCAGCCAAAGTGGGGGGCTATCCCACGAGCAGTACTTC. Translating it yields CASSQSGGLSHEQYF.

This clone was found once. The chain links TRBV28 to TRBJ2-1, with D unclear. V lost 3 bases and J 1 base, leaving 7 bases between the germline ends. Germline V gene lookup returns CDR1 MDHEN and CDR2 SYDVKM. The CDR3 is 14 residues long. The CDR3 region is CASSFTESYNEQFF. The DNA for the CDR3 is TGTGCCAGCAGTTTTACAGAATCCTACAATGAGCAGTTCTTC.

This clone was counted only a few times. The chain employs TRBV9 and TRBJ2-7; D may be TRBD2 (6 bases). V lost 0 bases to trimming and J lost 3 bases, with 10 bases between them. The CDR3 is 14 residues long. The germline V gene encodes CDR1 SGDLS and CDR2 YYNGEE. CDR3 sequence reads: CASSVEDYNYEQYF. As DNA, the CDR3 is TGTGCCAGCAGCGTAGAGGACTACAACTACGAGCAGTACTTC.

The J gene is TRBJ1-1, the V gene TRBV2, with D unresolved. Trimming stripped 6 bases from V and 0 bases from J, with 8 bases between. Per germline, CDR1 SNHLY and CDR2 FYNNEI. The CDR3 spans 13 residues. The CDR3 is CASRWVVNTEAFF. In nucleotides, the CDR3 is TGTGCCAGCAGATGGGTTGTGAACACTGAAGCTTTCTTT.

The chain combines TRBV11-2 with TRBJ2-1; D might be TRBD1 (6 bases). CDR1 and CDR2 (germline): SGHAT, FQNNGV. Trimming removed 5 bases at V and 9 bases at J, with 11 bases between. CDR3 length: 12 amino acids. CDR3 protein: CASSEQGSEQFF. CDR3 DNA sequence: TGTGCCAGCAGCGAACAGGGAAGTGAGCAGTTCTTC.

J is TRBJ2-7 and V is TRBV19; 9 bases are a match to TRBD1. The V gene end was trimmed by 1 base and the J gene end by 2 bases; junction bases not matched to a gene: 6. The CDR3 has 16 amino acids. Germline lookup yields CDR1 LNHDA and CDR2 SQIVND (reference sequence). The CDR3 loop reads CASSIVPGTGTYEQYF. CDR3 nucleotides: TGTGCCAGTAGTATAGTCCCTGGGACAGGGACCTACGAGCAGTACTTC.

The chain employs TRBV27 and TRBJ1-1; no firm D call. The germline V gene encodes CDR1 MNHEY and CDR2 SMNVEV (reference sequence). With 3 bases removed from V and 1 base from J, the gap between germline ends came to 9 bases. This CDR3 is built from 14 residues. The CDR3 loop reads CASSLVRKNTEAFF. The CDR3, as DNA: TGTGCCAGCAGTTTGGTCAGAAAGAACACTGAAGCTTTCTTT.

CDR3 loop: CASSGILRGSYNEQFF. CDR3 coding DNA: TGTGCCAGCAGTGGGATCCTCAGGGGCTCCTACAATGAGCAGTTCTTC. The rearrangement uses TRBV2 and TRBJ2-1, with D possibly matching TRBD1 (6 bases). This CDR3 spans 16 amino acids. The V gene's germline CDR1 is SNHLY and CDR2 FYNNEI. V was clipped by 4 bases and J by 0 bases, with 13 bases between them.

The J gene is TRBJ1-1, the V gene TRBV4-2; 7 bases are shared with TRBD1. The V and J ends lost 1 base and 2 bases, in that order; junction bases with no gene match: 10. The CDR3 has 17 residues. Germline CDR1 is LGHNA and CDR2 is YNFKEQ. This CDR3 is CASSQASRGGFNTEAFF. The CDR3 coding sequence is TGTGCCAGCAGCCAAGCCTCCAGGGGGGGATTTAACACTGAAGCTTTCTTT.

The sample holds many counts of this clone. This chain links TRBV2 with TRBJ2-2; 7 positions match TRBD1. J was trimmed by 6 bases and V by 5 bases; bases with no gene match: 9. The CDR3 is 15 amino acids. CDR1 and CDR2 (germline): SNHLY, FYNNEI. The DNA of the CDR3 is TGTGCCAGCAGTCTTGGACAGGTTTTCCCCGGGGAGCTGTTTTTT. Translated, it gives CASSLGQVFPGELFF.